These 30 T cell receptor beta chains share one sample of origin, sequenced in a study of CD8 T cells in ankylosing spondylitis. Using its own MiXCR run on the 5' RACE reads, TCRdb lists one record per CDR3 protein. The sample lists approximately 220,000 distinct CDR3 sequences, 20% to 30% occurring once. Sequenced material: blood, either unsorted or a sorted T cell fraction (not recorded which). The origin of the receptors is a male donor with ankylosing spondylitis or in good health (not recorded which).

A remark on this clonotype: A much larger clone lies a single base off, so this may be a read error. J is TRBJ1-5 and V is TRBV12-3 or TRBV12-4; 7 bases are a match to TRBD1. Trimming cost V 6 bases and J 9 bases; bases outside gene matches: 14. The CDR3 has 15 residues. CDR3 sequence: CASSPGTEGSGPQHF. The CDR3, as DNA: TGTGCCAGCAGCCCCGGGACAGAGGGCTCTGGGCCCCAGCATTTT.

This clonotype was picked up a small number of times. The gene calls are TRBV6-1 and TRBJ1-1; D unresolved. Germline CDR1 and CDR2: MNHNS and SASEGT. The CDR3 has 13 residues. V was shortened by 10 bases and J by 3 bases, with 15 bases between the two germline ends. In DNA, the CDR3 is TGTGCCACTTCGAAGGGATGGCACACTGAAGCTTTCTTT. The encoded protein is CATSKGWHTEAFF.

This clonotype was observed a handful of times. The CDR3 DNA reads TGTGCCAGCAGTTCCCCTCTATTGGCTAGCGGGAGAACTTACACAGATACGCAGTATTTT. This encodes CASSSPLLASGRTYTDTQYF. The rearrangement uses TRBV12-3 or TRBV12-4 and TRBJ2-3, with 10 bases fitting TRBD2. CDR3 length: 20 residues. Unmatched junction bases numbered 18, after V lost 4 bases and J lost 2 bases.

The rearrangement joins TRBV12-3 or TRBV12-4 to TRBJ2-7; unclear D gene. Trimming shortened V by 6 bases and J by 2 bases, and 11 bases separated the two germline ends. This CDR3 spans 13 amino acids. DNA of the CDR3: TGTGCCAGCAGCCCCCCTTTGCCCTACGAGCAGTACTTC. Protein product: CASSPPLPYEQYF.

This clonotype was counted at least ten times. An end of the junction does not agree with germline; a read error may underlie this. In DNA form, the CDR3 reads TGTGCCAGCAGCTCCGGGACAGGAGTCTACGAGCAGTACTTC. Its translation: CASSSGTGVYEQYF. The genes are TRBV5-1 and TRBJ2-7, with 8 bases identical to TRBD1. Germline V CDR1 and CDR2: SGHRS, YFSETQ. The CDR3 runs 14 residues.

The V call is TRBV10-3, the J call TRBJ1-5; no definite D call. Per the germline V gene, CDR1 is ENHRY and CDR2 is SYGVKD. Trimming cost V 4 bases and J 0 bases, with 7 bases left between them. The CDR3 extends over 14 amino acids. In DNA form, the CDR3 reads TGTGCCATCAGTGTGGACCCTAGCAATCAGCCCCAGCATTTT. This codes for CAISVDPSNQPQHF.

In its sample, this clonotype was seen a few times. The gene calls are TRBV20-1 and TRBJ2-7, with TRBD2 identical over 8 bases. CDR3 size: 16 residues. With V trimmed by 5 bases and J by 2 bases, 14 bases remained unmatched. Germline CDR1 reads DFQATT; CDR2 reads SNEGSKA (reference sequence). In nucleotides, the CDR3 is TGCAGTGCTCATGGGGGTAGCGGGGCCCTTCCCTACGAGCAGTACTTC. Translating gives CSAHGGSGALPYEQYF.

Many counts were recorded for this clonotype. The chain joins TRBV20-1 to TRBJ2-7; 7 bases are shared with TRBD2. V dropped 6 bases and J dropped 4; count of bases not matched to a gene: 15. CDR1 and CDR2 (germline): DFQATT, SNEGSKA (reference sequence). The CDR3 is 15 amino acids. CDR3 nucleotides: TGCAGTGCACCCCTTCTTGGGGGGACTATGTACGAGCAGTACTTC. Translating it yields CSAPLLGGTMYEQYF.

This clonotype appeared a few times. The rearrangement joins TRBV29-1 to TRBJ2-1; D is uncertain. This CDR3 is 11 amino acids long. Germline-derived CDR1 and CDR2 are SQVTM and ANQGSEA. Trimming removed 5 bases from V and 7 bases from J, with 9 bases in between. The CDR3 DNA follows: TGCAGCGTTCGGCTGGGGAATGAGCAGTTCTTC. This encodes CSVRLGNEQFF.

Only a few counts were recorded for this clonotype. CDR3 in DNA: TGTGCCACCAGCAGAGTGACCAGGGTGAACACTGAAGCTTTCTTT. It specifies CATSRVTRVNTEAFF. The rearrangement joins TRBV15 to TRBJ1-1; tentative D call: TRBD1 (5 bases). Germline V gene lookup returns CDR1 LNHNV and CDR2 YYDKDF (reference sequence). The CDR3 consists of 15 residues. Trimming cost V 1 base and J 0 bases, with 9 bases left between them.

V is TRBV29-1 and J is TRBJ1-1, with a tentative D call TRBD1 (5 bases). V gave up 6 bases and J gave up 3 bases, with 20 bases separating them. CDR1 and CDR2 from the germline V gene are SQVTM and ANQGSEA. The CDR3 contains 15 residues. The CDR3 region is CSVGGEPLRDTEAFF. CDR3 nucleotides: TGCAGCGTGGGGGGGGAACCTCTTAGAGACACTGAAGCTTTCTTT.

The DNA for the CDR3 is TGTGCCAGCAGTAAGACCCCCGGGCCATACAATGAGCAGTTCTTC. Translated, it gives CASSKTPGPYNEQFF. The gene calls are TRBV6-1 and TRBJ2-1; no firm D call. In germline, CDR1 is MNHNS, CDR2 SASEGT. There are 15 residues in the CDR3. The germline V and J ends were trimmed by 5 bases and 4 bases, with 15 bases remaining between them.

The genes are TRBV29-1 and TRBJ2-2, with D hard to call. V dropped 4 bases and J dropped 1 base, with 7 bases sitting between them. The CDR3 length is 13 residues. Germline values: CDR1 SQVTM, CDR2 ANQGSEA. The CDR3 bases are TGCAGCGTTGGCCAGGAGAACACCGGGGAGCTGTTTTTT. This sequence encodes CSVGQENTGELFF.

V is TRBV12-3 or TRBV12-4 and J is TRBJ1-4; D is unclear. V gave up 6 bases and J gave up 3 bases, with 8 bases separating them. The CDR3 consists of 13 residues. The CDR3 nucleotides are TGTGCCAGCAGGACCGCGGCTAATGAAAAACTGTTTTTT. As protein: CASRTAANEKLFF.

Notes on this clonotype: At one end, the junction sequence differs from germline, possibly due to a read error. The chain links TRBV3-1 to TRBJ1-4, with unresolved D. Germline values: CDR1 LGHDT, CDR2 YNNKEL (reference sequence). This CDR3 region has 17 residues. The CDR3 loop reads CACSQEGSGRINEKLFF. The CDR3 DNA follows: TGTGCCTGCAGCCAAGAAGGGTCAGGACGTATTAATGAAAAACTGTTTTTT.

This clonotype was detected ten times or more. The chain employs TRBV18 and TRBJ2-7; 11 bases line up with TRBD2. From germline, CDR1 is KGHSH and CDR2 LQKENI. The trim removed 1 base at V and 0 bases at J, leaving 5 bases unmatched. The CDR3 extends over 17 amino acids. The CDR3 here is CASSPLPSGRFSYEQYF. The DNA of the CDR3 is TGTGCCAGCTCACCACTTCCTAGCGGGAGGTTCTCCTACGAGCAGTACTTC.

This clonotype was seen many times. The chain links TRBV20-1 to TRBJ2-1, with TRBD2 matching 10 bases. Germline V gene lookup returns CDR1 DFQATT and CDR2 SNEGSKA (reference sequence). V was clipped by 4 bases and J by 4 bases; unmatched bases: 7. This CDR3 is built from 15 residues. The CDR3 protein is CSAKITSGNYNEQFF. The CDR3 DNA reads TGCAGTGCTAAAATTACTAGCGGGAATTACAATGAGCAGTTCTTC.

The chain couples TRBV4-2 to TRBJ1-1, with 9 bases aligning to TRBD1. The CDR3 runs 14 residues. The V gene's germline CDR1 is LGHNA and CDR2 YNFKEQ. The trim removed 1 base at V and 3 bases at J, leaving 0 bases unmatched. The CDR3 nucleotides are TGTGCCAGCAGCCAAGGGACAGGGGACACTGAAGCTTTCTTT. Translating gives CASSQGTGDTEAFF.

CDR3 DNA sequence: TGCGCCAGCAGCCAAGATCTTAGCGGGAGGGCCGCAGATACGCAGTATTTT. This encodes CASSQDLSGRAADTQYF. The genes are TRBV4-3 and TRBJ2-3; TRBD2 matches 11 bases. The ends lost 0 bases at V and 4 bases at J; junction bases unmatched: 6. Germline V gene lookup returns CDR1 LGHNA and CDR2 YSLEER. The CDR3 is 17 residues long.

This clonotype was picked up a small number of times. The rearrangement uses TRBV7-9 and TRBJ1-2; the D is unclear. From germline, CDR1 is SEHNR and CDR2 FQNEAQ (reference sequence). The CDR3 totals 14 residues. The ends were cut back, 3 bases at V and 4 bases at J, with 12 bases in the middle. The CDR3: CASSFSPERYGYTF. CDR3 coding DNA: TGTGCCAGCAGCTTCAGCCCGGAACGCTATGGCTACACCTTC.

This clonotype was counted many times. The J gene is TRBJ2-3, the V gene TRBV4-3; D remains unclear. Trimming cost V 2 bases and J 2 bases, with 5 bases left between them. The CDR3 totals 13 residues. Germline values: CDR1 LGHNA, CDR2 YSLEER. CDR3 amino acids: CASSQRNTDTQYF. The CDR3 coding sequence is TGCGCCAGCAGCCAAAGGAACACAGATACGCAGTATTTT.

This clonotype was seen more than once but under ten times. J is TRBJ2-5 and V is TRBV6-5; a possible D gene is TRBD2 (5 bases). Looked up from germline, CDR1 is MNHEY and CDR2 is SVGAGI. Trimming pared 6 bases from V and 5 bases from J, leaving 10 bases between. This CDR3 has 12 residues. In nucleotides, the CDR3 is TGTGCCAGCAGGAGGGCTCGGGAGACCCAGTACTTC. As protein: CASRRARETQYF.

This clonotype came up many times. This chain links TRBV12-3 or TRBV12-4 with TRBJ1-2; unclear D gene. Trimming took 7 bases from V and 1 from J, leaving 10 bases between them. The CDR3 length is 13 residues. The CDR3 DNA reads TGTGCCAGCACCTTGAAGAGTAACTATGGCTACACCTTC. It codes for CASTLKSNYGYTF.

This clonotype appeared many times. This sequence joins TRBV7-3 and TRBJ2-1; TRBD2 matches 7 bases. The CDR3 consists of 15 residues. The trim removed 2 bases at V and 4 bases at J, leaving 5 bases unmatched. Germline V CDR1 and CDR2: SGHTA, FQGTGA. CDR3 sequence reads: CASSLSSGQYNEQFF. The CDR3 DNA follows: TGTGCCAGCAGCTTATCTAGCGGTCAATACAATGAGCAGTTCTTC.

This clonotype was seen ten or more times. The V and J genes are TRBV10-3 and TRBJ2-3; no reliable D call. The CDR3 extends over 15 amino acids. Trimming took off 3 bases at V and 1 base at J, with 11 bases between the two ends. Germline assignment: CDR1 ENHRY and CDR2 SYGVKD. The CDR3 region has the DNA TGTGCCATCAGTGATATCAGCTCAGGCACAGATACGCAGTATTTT. It encodes CAISDISSGTDTQYF.

This clonotype was picked up many times. This chain joins TRBV25-1 and TRBJ2-3; 9 nucleotides agree with TRBD2. The CDR3 is 15 residues long. V dropped 2 bases and J dropped 4; count of bases not matched to a gene: 4. The germline gives CDR1 MGHDK, CDR2 SYGVNS. The CDR3 sequence: CASSEMGLAADTQYF. The CDR3 nucleotides are TGTGCCAGCAGTGAAATGGGACTAGCCGCAGATACGCAGTATTTT.

This clonotype was recorded at least ten times. The chain uses TRBV10-3 and TRBJ2-1; possibly TRBD1 for D (6 bases). Germline-derived CDR1 and CDR2 are ENHRY and SYGVKD. V lost 3 bases, J lost 2 bases, and 8 bases lay in between. CDR3 length: 14 residues. The CDR3 nucleotides are TGTGCCATCAGTGACAGGGGAACCTACAATGAGCAGTTCTTC. The encoded protein is CAISDRGTYNEQFF.

This clonotype was observed at least ten times. V and J are TRBV9 and TRBJ2-7, with 8 bases identical to TRBD2. The germline CDR1 and CDR2 sequences are SGDLS and YYNGEE. The V and J ends lost 4 bases and 2 bases, in that order; junction bases with no gene match: 8. The CDR3 runs 15 residues. The CDR3 loop is CASSPSPAGAYEQYF. The CDR3 nucleotides read TGTGCCAGCAGCCCAAGTCCAGCGGGAGCCTACGAGCAGTACTTC.

The table lists this clonotype with many counts. V usage is TRBV6-1 and J usage is TRBJ2-3, with 7 positions matching TRBD1. The CDR3 is 15 residues long. The J segment lost 9 bases and the V segment lost 2 bases, leaving 11 bases of the junction unmatched. CDR1 is MNHNS and CDR2 is SASEGT in the germline V gene. In nucleotides, the CDR3 is TGTGCCAGCAGTGAACATGGACAGGCAAGTCACACGCAGTATTTT. Protein: CASSEHGQASHTQYF.

There are many counts of this clonotype. The rearrangement uses TRBV2 and TRBJ2-3, with D possibly being TRBD2 (6 bases). The CDR3 runs 14 residues. Trimming left V 5 bases short and J 1 base short, with 10 bases between. Germline V gene data show CDR1 as SNHLY and CDR2 as FYNNEI. The CDR3 region is CASSRDLGTDTQYF. The CDR3, as DNA: TGTGCCAGCAGTCGGGACTTAGGCACAGATACGCAGTATTTT.